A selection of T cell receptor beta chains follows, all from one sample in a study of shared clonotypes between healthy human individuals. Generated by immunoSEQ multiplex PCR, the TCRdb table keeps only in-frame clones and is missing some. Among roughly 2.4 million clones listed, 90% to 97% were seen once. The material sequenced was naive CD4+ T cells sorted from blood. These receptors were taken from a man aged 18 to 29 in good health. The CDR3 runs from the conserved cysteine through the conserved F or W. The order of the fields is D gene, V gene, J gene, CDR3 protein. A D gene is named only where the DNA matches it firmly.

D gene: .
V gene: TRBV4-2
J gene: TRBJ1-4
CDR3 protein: CASSLTAGSPNEKLFF

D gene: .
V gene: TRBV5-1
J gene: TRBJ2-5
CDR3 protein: CASRPAGTYQETQYF

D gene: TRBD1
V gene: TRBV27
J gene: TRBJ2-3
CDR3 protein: CASSRDRRSSYTQYF

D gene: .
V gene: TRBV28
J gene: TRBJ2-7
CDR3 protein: CASSLQVSPQYF

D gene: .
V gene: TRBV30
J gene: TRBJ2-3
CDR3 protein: CAWSRQADTQYF

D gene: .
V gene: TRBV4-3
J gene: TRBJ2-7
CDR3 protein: CASSQEWAGTYEQYF

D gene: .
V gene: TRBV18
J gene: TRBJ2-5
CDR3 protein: CASSPLGGQETQYF

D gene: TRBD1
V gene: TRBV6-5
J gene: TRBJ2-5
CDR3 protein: CASSYTTGLKETQYF

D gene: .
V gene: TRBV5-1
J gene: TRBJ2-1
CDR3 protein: CASSLLGGNEQFF

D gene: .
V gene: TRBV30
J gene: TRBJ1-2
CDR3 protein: CAWTRRYGYTF

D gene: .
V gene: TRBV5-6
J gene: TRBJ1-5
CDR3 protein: CASSFRGKSNQPQHF

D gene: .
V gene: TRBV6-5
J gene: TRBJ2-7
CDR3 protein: CASSYTGAPYEQYF

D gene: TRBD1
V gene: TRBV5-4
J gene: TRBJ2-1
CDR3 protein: CASSFSGGIYNEQFF

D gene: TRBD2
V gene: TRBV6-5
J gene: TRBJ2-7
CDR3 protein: CASSYGGLAGEQYF

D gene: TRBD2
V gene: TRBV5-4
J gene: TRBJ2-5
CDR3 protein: CASRWGGGRQETQYF

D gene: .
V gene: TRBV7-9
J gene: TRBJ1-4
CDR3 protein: CASSLREGNEKLFF

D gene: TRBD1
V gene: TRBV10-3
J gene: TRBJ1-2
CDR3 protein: CAIRPGGAGGPSLYGYTF

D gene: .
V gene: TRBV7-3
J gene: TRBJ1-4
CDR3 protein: CASSLIPAGPTNEKLFF

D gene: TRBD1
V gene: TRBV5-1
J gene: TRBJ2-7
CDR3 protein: CASSSASGQTFTGASYEQYF

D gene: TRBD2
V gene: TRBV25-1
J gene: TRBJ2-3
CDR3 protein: CASSLTSGGASTDTQYF

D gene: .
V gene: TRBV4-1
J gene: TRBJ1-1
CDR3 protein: CASSRGRGTEAFF

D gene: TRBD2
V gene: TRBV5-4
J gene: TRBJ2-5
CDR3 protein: CASSLGTSGSGETQYF

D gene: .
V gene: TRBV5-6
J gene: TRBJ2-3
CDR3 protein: CASSYTGLNTDTQYF

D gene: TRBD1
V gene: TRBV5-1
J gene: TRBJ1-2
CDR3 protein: CASSSYPGQPLYGYTF

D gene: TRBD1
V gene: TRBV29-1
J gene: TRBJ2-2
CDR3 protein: CSVEEGQGISTGELFF

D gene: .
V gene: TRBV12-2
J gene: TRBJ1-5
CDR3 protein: CASRPPLEGTGDQPQHF

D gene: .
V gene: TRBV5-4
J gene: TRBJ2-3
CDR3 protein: CASSSYSSPNADTQYF

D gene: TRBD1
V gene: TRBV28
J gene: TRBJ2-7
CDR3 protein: CASSFVAGGGGQYF

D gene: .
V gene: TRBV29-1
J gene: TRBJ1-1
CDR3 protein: CSVVGRGGTEAFF

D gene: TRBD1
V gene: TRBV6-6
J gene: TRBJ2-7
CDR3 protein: CASSYVPTGGEYF

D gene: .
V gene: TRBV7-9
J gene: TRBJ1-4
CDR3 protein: CASSHDSDNEKLFF

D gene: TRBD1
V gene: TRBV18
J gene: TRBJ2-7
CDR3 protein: CASSQEQGGEQYF

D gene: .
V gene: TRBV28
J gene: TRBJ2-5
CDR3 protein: CASSVRPETQYF

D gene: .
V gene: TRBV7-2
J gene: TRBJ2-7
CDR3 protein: CASSSRAEQYF

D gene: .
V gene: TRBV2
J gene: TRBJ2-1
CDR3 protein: CASGPLFAEQFF

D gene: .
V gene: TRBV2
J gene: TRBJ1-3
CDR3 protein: CASKSGWGGGNTIYF

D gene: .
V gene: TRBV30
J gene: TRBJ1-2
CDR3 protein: CAWSARAGTNYGYTF

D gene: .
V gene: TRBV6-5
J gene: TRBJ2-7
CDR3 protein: CASSSQLLSSYEQYF

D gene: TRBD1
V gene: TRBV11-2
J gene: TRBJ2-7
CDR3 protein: CASSLTGARGYGEQYF

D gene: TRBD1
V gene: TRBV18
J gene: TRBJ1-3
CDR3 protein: CASSLNRGNTIYF

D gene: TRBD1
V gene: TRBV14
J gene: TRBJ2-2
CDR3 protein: CASSPQGARELFF

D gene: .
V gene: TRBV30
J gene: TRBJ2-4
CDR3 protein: CAWRSRLAKNIQYF

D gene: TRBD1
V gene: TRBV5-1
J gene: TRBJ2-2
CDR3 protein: CASSLGTGGAYGELFF

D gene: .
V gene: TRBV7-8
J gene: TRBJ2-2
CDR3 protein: CASSLRNSANTGELFF

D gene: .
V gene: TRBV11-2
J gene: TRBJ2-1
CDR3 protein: CASSGSERGSYNEQFF

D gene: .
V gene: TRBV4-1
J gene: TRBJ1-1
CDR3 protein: CASSLTQGENTEAFF

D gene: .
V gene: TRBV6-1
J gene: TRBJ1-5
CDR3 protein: CASGGVPDQPQHF

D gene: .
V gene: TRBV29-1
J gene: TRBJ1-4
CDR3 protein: CSVQILSTNEKLFF